The 5 T cell receptor beta chains listed next were all sequenced from one sample in a study of T cell responses to AZD1222 COVID-19 vaccine (TCRdb year 2021). The time point label on this specimen signifies: baseline before first vaccination. The library was made by the immunoSEQ multiplex PCR assay. TCRdb took this table from immuneACCESS and kept in-frame rearrangements with V and J called. Such tables lack part of the clones; where checked against another copy, unresolved V genes explain under half of the gap, and the rest is unexplained. The sample profile shows some 130,000 clones; 85% to 95% of them were found once. 2.5% to 3.5% of the sample is held by the ten biggest clonotypes. The specimen comprised peripheral blood, sampled on day 0 of AZD1222 vaccination. The receptors were sampled from an adult in good health.

The rearrangement links TRBV30 to TRBJ1-3; TRBD1 matches 8 bases. Looked up from germline, CDR1 is GTSNPN and CDR2 is SVGIG (reference sequence). The CDR3 is 15 residues long. The junction had 10 bases not matched to a gene; V was cut back by 4 bases and J by 5 bases. CDR3 region: CAWNPLGQGRNTIYF. The CDR3 DNA reads TGTGCCTGGAACCCCCTCGGACAGGGTAGAAACACCATATATTTT.

The V gene is TRBV7-9, the J gene TRBJ2-1, with TRBD1 as a possible D gene (6 bases). The CDR3 extends over 16 amino acids. The germline V and J ends were trimmed by 2 bases and 3 bases, with 14 bases remaining between them. The germline V gene encodes CDR1 SEHNR and CDR2 FQNEAQ (reference sequence). The CDR3 region has the DNA TGTGCCAGCAGCTTATACGGGACAAAGAACTACAATGAGCAGTTCTTC. Translation: CASSLYGTKNYNEQFF.

This chain links TRBV12-3 or TRBV12-4 with TRBJ2-5; no clear D gene. Trimming removed 7 bases at V and 5 bases at J, with 11 bases between. CDR3 size: 12 residues. CDR3: CASTPTTETQYF. Here the CDR3 DNA reads TGTGCCAGCACCCCGACGACGGAGACCCAGTACTTC.

The chain recombines TRBV11-2 with TRBJ2-3; D assignment may be TRBD1 or TRBD2 (6 bases each). Germline V gene sequence: CDR1 SGHAT, CDR2 FQNNGV. The CDR3 covers 12 residues. The V and J ends lost 4 bases and 10 bases respectively, with 12 bases between them. The CDR3 loop is CASSSGGGPQYF. The CDR3 DNA follows: TGTGCCAGCAGCTCCGGAGGGGGGCCGCAGTATTTT.

The chain joins TRBV24-1 to TRBJ2-1; D gene unclear. Trimming removed 6 bases at V and 5 bases at J, with 10 bases between. CDR3 length: 13 amino acids. CDR1 and CDR2 from the germline V gene are KGHDR and SFDVKD. This CDR3 is CATSYKADNEQFF. Here the CDR3 DNA reads TGTGCCACCAGTTACAAAGCCGACAATGAGCAGTTCTTC.